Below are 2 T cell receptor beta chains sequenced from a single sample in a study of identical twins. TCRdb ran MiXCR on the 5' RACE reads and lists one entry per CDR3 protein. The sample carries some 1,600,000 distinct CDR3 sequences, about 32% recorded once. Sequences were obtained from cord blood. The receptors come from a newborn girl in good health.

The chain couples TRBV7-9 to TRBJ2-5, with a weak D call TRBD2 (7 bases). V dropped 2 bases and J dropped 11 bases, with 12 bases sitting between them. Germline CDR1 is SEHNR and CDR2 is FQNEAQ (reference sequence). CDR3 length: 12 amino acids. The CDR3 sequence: CASSLSGGGQYF. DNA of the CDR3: TGTGCCAGCAGCTTATCGGGGGGCGGACAGTACTTC.

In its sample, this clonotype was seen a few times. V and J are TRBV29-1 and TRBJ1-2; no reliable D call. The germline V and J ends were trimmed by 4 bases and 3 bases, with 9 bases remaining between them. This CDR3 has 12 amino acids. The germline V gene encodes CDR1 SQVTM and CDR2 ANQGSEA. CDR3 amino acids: CSVVYRDYGYTF. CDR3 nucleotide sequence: TGCAGCGTTGTTTATCGGGACTATGGCTACACCTTC.